The subject of this entry is one T cell receptor beta chain. Its antigen is not identified. V dropped 6 bases and J dropped 5; count of bases not matched to a gene: 11. The CDR3 is made up of 15 amino acids. Germline lookup yields CDR1 SGHTA and CDR2 FQGNSA. The data were obtained in a study of identical twins. Study results and caveats: Invariant MAIT and iNKT cells may have partly biased zero-insertion analyses. Insertions ran lower in abundant cord blood beta clonotypes, though not in memory repertoires.

Template switching created a universal primer site, and the cDNA included unique molecular identifiers. TCRdb independently ran MiXCR on the 5' RACE reads; one entry per CDR3 protein. The table includes a few hundred thousand distinct CDR3 sequences, over 11% detected once. This sample also appeared in a second study, on yellow fever vaccine responses in identical twins. That report notes: Twins' vaccine T cell responses were reported to seem partly convergent and partly personalized.

The receptor was derived from a woman between 18 and 30 years old in good health. Sequencing was carried out using CD4+ T cells sorted from blood. This chain connects TRBV7-2 to TRBJ2-7, with 9 bases identical to TRBD2. CDR3 DNA sequence: TGTGCCAGCAGTATTAGCGGGGGCGGGAGGGACGAGCAGTACTTC. Its protein is CASSISGGGRDEQYF.